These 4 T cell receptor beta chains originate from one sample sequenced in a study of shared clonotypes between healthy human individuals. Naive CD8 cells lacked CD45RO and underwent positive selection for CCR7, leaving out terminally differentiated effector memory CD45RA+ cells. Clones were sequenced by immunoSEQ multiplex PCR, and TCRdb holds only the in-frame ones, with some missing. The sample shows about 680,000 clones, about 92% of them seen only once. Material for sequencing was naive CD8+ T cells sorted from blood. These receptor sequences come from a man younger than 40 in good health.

The CDR3: CASSFIAGERTDTQYF. The CDR3 region has the DNA TGTGCCAGCAGCTTTATAGCGGGAGAGAGGACAGATACGCAGTATTTT. The gene calls are TRBV7-6 and TRBJ2-3, with 9 bases lining up with TRBD2. Germline V gives CDR1 SGHVS, CDR2 FNYEAQ. This CDR3 comprises 16 residues. J was trimmed by 3 bases and V by 3 bases; bases with no gene match: 7.

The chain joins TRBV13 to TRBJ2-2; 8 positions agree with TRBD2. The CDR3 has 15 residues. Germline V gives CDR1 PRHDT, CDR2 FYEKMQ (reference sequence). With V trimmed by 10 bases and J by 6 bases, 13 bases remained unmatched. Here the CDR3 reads CAIKGPSGLPGELFF. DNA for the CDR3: TGTGCCATCAAGGGCCCTAGCGGGTTACCCGGGGAGCTGTTTTTT.

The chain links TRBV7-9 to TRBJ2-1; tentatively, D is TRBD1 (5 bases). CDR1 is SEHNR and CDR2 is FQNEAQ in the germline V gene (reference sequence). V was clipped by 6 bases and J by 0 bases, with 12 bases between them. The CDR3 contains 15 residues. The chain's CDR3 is CASRFTGGSYNEQFF. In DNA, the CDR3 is TGTGCCAGCAGATTTACAGGTGGCTCCTACAATGAGCAGTTCTTC. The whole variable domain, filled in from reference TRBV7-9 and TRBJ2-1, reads DTGVSQNPRHKITKRGQNVTFRCDPISEHNRLYWYRQTLGQGPEFLTYFQNEAQLEKSRLLSDRFSAERPKGSFSTLEIQRTEQGDSAMYLCASRFTGGSYNEQFFGPGTRLTVL.

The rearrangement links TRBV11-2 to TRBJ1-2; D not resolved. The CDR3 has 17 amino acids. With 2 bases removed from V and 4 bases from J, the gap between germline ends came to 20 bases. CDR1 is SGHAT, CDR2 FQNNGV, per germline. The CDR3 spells CASSLWPLRRSSYGYTF. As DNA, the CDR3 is TGTGCCAGCAGCTTATGGCCGCTAAGGAGGTCTAGCTATGGCTACACCTTC.